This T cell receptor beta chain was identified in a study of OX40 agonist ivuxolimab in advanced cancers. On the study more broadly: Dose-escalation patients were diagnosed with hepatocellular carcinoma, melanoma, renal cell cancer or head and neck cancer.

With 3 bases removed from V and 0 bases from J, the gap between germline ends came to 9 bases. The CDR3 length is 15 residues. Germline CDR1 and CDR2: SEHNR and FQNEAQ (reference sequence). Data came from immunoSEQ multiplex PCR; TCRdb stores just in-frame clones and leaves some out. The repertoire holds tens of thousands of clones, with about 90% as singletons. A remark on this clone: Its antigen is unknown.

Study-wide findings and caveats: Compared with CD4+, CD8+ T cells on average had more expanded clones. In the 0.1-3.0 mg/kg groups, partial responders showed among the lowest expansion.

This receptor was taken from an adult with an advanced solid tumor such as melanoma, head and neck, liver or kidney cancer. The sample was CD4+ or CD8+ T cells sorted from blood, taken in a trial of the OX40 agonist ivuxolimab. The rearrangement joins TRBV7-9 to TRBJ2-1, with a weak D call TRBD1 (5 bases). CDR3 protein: CASSLGRRSYNEQFF. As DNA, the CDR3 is TGTGCCAGCAGCTTGGGGCGTCGCTCCTACAATGAGCAGTTCTTC.